Listed here are 20 T cell receptor beta chains from one sample, sequenced in a study of T cells after yellow fever vaccination (dated by TCRdb to about 2019). The library relied on 5' RACE. The instrument given in TCRdb is Illumina NovaSeq 6000. TCRdb reworked the public reads: Q25 trimming with fastp, MiXCR clone assembly, productive beta chains retained. Rows are combined by CDR3 protein, so each entry shows the most common genes and DNA. This sample has hundreds of thousands of distinct CDR3 sequences in its table, and 9.5% to 15% of those were observed once. Approximately 3.4% of the sample is held by the ten biggest clonotypes. Read against the paper, the sample's treatment or condition label means: live attenuated yellow fever vaccine strain. The sample was CD4+ T cells sorted from PBMCs, taken 15 days after the yellow fever booster vaccination. The receptors here all came from a man younger than 35 who received the YFV17D yellow fever vaccine.

This chain uses TRBV6-5 with TRBJ2-7; 7 nucleotides line up with TRBD1. In germline, CDR1 is MNHEY, CDR2 SVGAGI. V lost 7 bases and J lost 3; bases outside the gene matches: 15. This CDR3 is 16 amino acids long. The CDR3 is CASNNHRGHNIYEQYF. In DNA form, the CDR3 reads TGTGCCAGCAATAATCACAGGGGTCACAACATCTACGAGCAGTACTTC.

The V gene is TRBV11-2, the J gene TRBJ2-3; 9 nucleotides match TRBD1. Looked up from germline, CDR1 is SGHAT and CDR2 is FQNNGV. This CDR3 is 16 amino acids long. V lost 5 bases, J lost 8 bases, and 14 bases stayed unmatched. Here the CDR3 DNA reads TGTGCCAGCAGCGCATTGAGACAGGGGGGAGCTGGTACGCAGTATTTT. Amino acids: CASSALRQGGAGTQYF.

The chain combines TRBV10-3 with TRBJ2-6, with 12 nucleotides matching TRBD1. This CDR3 is built from 17 residues. Germline CDR1 reads ENHRY; CDR2 reads SYGVKD. V shed 6 bases and J 1 base; nucleotides not matched to a gene: 4. The CDR3 region is CAIRGTGGASGANVLTF. In DNA, the CDR3 is TGTGCCATCAGGGGGACAGGGGGCGCATCTGGGGCCAACGTCCTGACTTTC.

This clonotype came up a few times. This chain links TRBV12-3 or TRBV12-4 with TRBJ2-3, with 10 bases fitting TRBD1. After removal of 4 bases from V and 1 base from J, the junction contained 8 bases not matched to a gene. This CDR3 is built from 17 residues. DNA of the CDR3: TGTGCCAGCAGTTCCTCGACAGGGGGCGAGGGCACAGATACGCAGTATTTT. Amino acids: CASSSSTGGEGTDTQYF.

This clonotype was observed many times. J is TRBJ1-5 and V is TRBV7-2, with D possibly matching TRBD1 (5 bases). The CDR3 extends over 16 amino acids. Germline values: CDR1 SGHTA, CDR2 FQGNSA. V lost 1 base and J lost 3, with 13 bases in between. CDR3 sequence reads: CASSLVGGNTNQPQHF. The DNA for the CDR3 is TGTGCCAGCAGCTTAGTTGGGGGAAACACCAATCAGCCCCAGCATTTT.

This clonotype has just a few counts. Likely a read error: the CDR3 ends without its conserved phenylalanine or tryptophan. Because the CDR3's place on the DNA is in doubt, the DNA is left out and the CDR3 is given as listed by TCRdb. The J gene is TRBJ1-1, the V gene TRBV6-1; TRBD1, the table's D call, was not compared with the DNA. Inclusive of both ends, the CDR3 amounts to 11 amino acids. CDR1 is MNHNS and CDR2 is SASEGT in the germline V gene. The CDR3 here is CASSERHLAGR.

The chain has TRBV5-1 and TRBJ1-2, with D maybe TRBD1 (5 bases). This CDR3 is built from 15 residues. Germline V lookup: CDR1 SGHRS, CDR2 YFSETQ. V was pared by 2 bases and J by 4 bases, with 15 bases between. The CDR3 DNA follows: TGCGCCAGCAGCTTCCCCGGTGCAGGGAGCTATGGCTACACCTTC. Protein product: CASSFPGAGSYGYTF.

This clonotype was picked up a small number of times. The V and J genes are TRBV13 and TRBJ2-5; the match to TRBD2 covers 8 bases. V was pared by 1 base and J by 4 bases, with 8 bases of the junction left unmatched. CDR1 PRHDT and CDR2 FYEKMQ come from the germline V gene (reference sequence). The CDR3 loop spans 16 amino acids. The CDR3 nucleotides are TGTGCCAGCAGCTTAGAGCGGGGGAGTGGTTCAGAGACCCAGTACTTC. Its translation is CASSLERGSGSETQYF.

This clonotype was counted at least ten times. The rearrangement links TRBV5-1 to TRBJ2-5; 8 nucleotides align to TRBD2. CDR1 and CDR2 (germline): SGHRS, YFSETQ. There are 16 residues in the CDR3. The V segment lost 5 bases and the J segment 4 bases; nucleotides outside the gene matches: 13. The CDR3 spells CASSRLTSGRGETQYF. CDR3 coding DNA: TGCGCCAGCAGTCGACTCACTAGCGGTAGGGGAGAGACCCAGTACTTC. Full variable domain (rest looked up from reference TRBV5-1 and TRBJ2-5): KAGVTQTPRYLIKTRGQQVTLSCSPISGHRSVSWYQQTPGQGLQFLFEYFSETQRNKGNFPGRFSGRQFSNSRSEMNVSTLELGDSALYLCASSRLTSGRGETQYFGPGTRLLVL.

This chain connects TRBV5-4 to TRBJ2-1; 10 bases are a match to TRBD2. This CDR3 has 15 residues. Germline values: CDR1 SGHNT, CDR2 YYREEE (reference sequence). The V gene end was trimmed by 4 bases and the J gene end by 4 bases; junction bases not matched to a gene: 5. The DNA for the CDR3 is TGTGCCAGCAGCCGGGTGACTAGCGGGTACAATGAGCAGTTCTTC. Its protein product is CASSRVTSGYNEQFF.

This chain uses TRBV6-2 or TRBV6-3 with TRBJ2-3; D gene uncertain. The germline V gene has CDR1 MNHEY and CDR2 SVGEGT. V lost 5 bases to trimming and J lost 6 bases, with 6 bases between them. This CDR3 spans 11 amino acids. The CDR3 loop reads CASSHGDTQYF. The DNA for the CDR3 is TGTGCCAGCAGTCATGGGGATACGCAGTATTTT.

The chain employs TRBV7-2 and TRBJ2-7, with D unclear. Between the trimmed V and J ends, which lost 6 bases and 6 bases, there was a span of 15 bases. The CDR3 totals 13 residues. Germline V gives CDR1 SGHTA, CDR2 FQGNSA. CDR3 sequence reads: CASSVDNSGEQYF. Here the CDR3 DNA reads TGTGCCAGCAGTGTCGACAACAGTGGCGAGCAGTACTTC.

This clonotype occurred a few times. The chain recombines TRBV19 with TRBJ1-1; unclear D gene. The ends were cut back, 10 bases at V and 6 bases at J, with 18 bases in the middle. CDR3 size: 13 residues. Germline CDR1 and CDR2: LNHDA and SQIVND (reference sequence). The DNA of the CDR3 is TGTGCCACGACCCCCTCAAGGTTGCCTGAAGCTTTCTTT. This gives the protein CATTPSRLPEAFF.

The rearrangement joins TRBV30 to TRBJ1-6; a weak D match, TRBD1 (5 bases). The CDR3 length is 13 residues. Germline CDR1 reads GTSNPN; CDR2 reads SVGIG (reference sequence). Trimming stripped 0 bases from V and 9 bases from J, with 9 bases between. CDR3 bases: TGTGCCTGGAGTGTCCAGGGAATTTCACCCCTCCACTTT. Amino acids: CAWSVQGISPLHF.

With respect to this clonotype: Since the CDR3 does not end with the conserved phenylalanine or tryptophan, this likely comes from a read error. It is unclear where the CDR3 begins or ends on the DNA, so no DNA is shown, and the CDR3 is as TCRdb lists it. This chain links TRBV19 with TRBJ2-1; the table's TRBD2 call for D was not verified on the DNA. Counting both end residues, the CDR3 totals 11 amino acids. Germline CDR1 and CDR2: LNHDA and SQIVND (reference sequence). CDR3 protein: CAREGLRTPLR.

This chain connects TRBV20-1 to TRBJ2-3, with a tentative D call TRBD2 (5 bases). Germline V gene sequence: CDR1 DFQATT, CDR2 SNEGSKA (reference sequence). This CDR3 spans 12 amino acids. The germline V and J ends were trimmed by 6 bases and 2 bases, with 9 bases remaining between them. The CDR3 loop reads CSARTYTDTQYF. CDR3 nucleotide sequence: TGCAGTGCGCGGACTTACACAGATACGCAGTATTTT.

The rearrangement joins TRBV6-2 or TRBV6-3 to TRBJ2-7; possibly TRBD1 for D (6 bases). Germline CDR1 reads MNHEY; CDR2 reads SVGEGT. The V gene lost 6 bases and the J gene lost 5 bases, with 11 bases spanning the gap. The CDR3 runs 12 residues. The CDR3 nucleotides read TGTGCCAGCAGCAATACAGGGAACGAGCAGTACGTC. Protein product: CASSNTGNEQYV.

This clonotype occurred many times. The rearrangement joins TRBV7-9 to TRBJ2-5; no reliable D call. There are 13 residues in the CDR3. Germline V CDR1 and CDR2: SEHNR, FQNEAQ (reference sequence). The germline V and J ends were trimmed by 5 bases and 4 bases, with 11 bases remaining between them. The DNA of the CDR3 is TGTGCCAGCAGCCTACACGGTTCAGAGACCCAGTACTTC. Encoded protein: CASSLHGSETQYF.

CDR3 DNA: TGTGCCAGCAGTGAAATGCGGTCGGAGGGTTTGGATGAGCAGTTCTTC. It is translated as CASSEMRSEGLDEQFF. The chain combines TRBV2 with TRBJ2-1; possible D gene TRBD2, 6 bases. Trimming took 2 bases from V and 8 from J, leaving 19 bases between them. CDR3 length: 16 residues. Germline V gene sequence: CDR1 SNHLY, CDR2 FYNNEI.

V usage is TRBV7-2 and J usage is TRBJ1-5, with D possibly TRBD1 on 5 matching bases. The CDR3 sequence is 14 residues long. Per the germline V gene, CDR1 is SGHTA and CDR2 is FQGNSA. Trimming shortened V by 5 bases and J by 3 bases, and 11 bases separated the two germline ends. For the CDR3, the DNA is TGTGCCAGCAGCATACTAGGGGTCAATCAGCCCCAGCATTTT. Its protein is CASSILGVNQPQHF.